These 6 T cell receptor beta chains were sequenced from one sample in a study of T cell responses to AZD1222 COVID-19 vaccine. TCRdb's copy holds only in-frame clones and misses some; the assay was immunoSEQ multiplex PCR. In the table there are approximately 150,000 clones, roughly nine tenths of which are singletons. Sequencing was performed on peripheral blood, taken on day 0 of AZD1222 vaccination. The receptors here all came from an adult in good health.

This chain uses TRBV7-3 with TRBJ2-1; 11 bases are shared with TRBD2. This CDR3 is built from 18 residues. The germline V gene has CDR1 SGHTA and CDR2 FQGTGA. V trimming: 5 bases; J trimming: 4 bases; junction bases outside the gene matches: 13. This chain's CDR3 is CASSLSTRLAGKYNEQFF. The CDR3 nucleotides are TGTGCCAGCAGCCTCTCAACACGACTAGCGGGGAAGTACAATGAGCAGTTCTTC.

This sequence joins TRBV10-3 and TRBJ2-1; TRBD1 is a possible D gene (5 bases). V dropped 0 bases and J dropped 5 bases, with 11 bases sitting between them. Looked up from germline, CDR1 is ENHRY and CDR2 is SYGVKD. This CDR3 comprises 15 residues. CDR3 sequence: CAISESSRGNNEQFF. The DNA of the CDR3 is TGTGCCATCAGTGAGTCGTCTAGGGGAAACAATGAGCAGTTCTTC.

The count of this clone is one. Other DNA sequences in this specimen translate into the identical CDR3. CDR3 sequence: CASSPDSNEKLFF. The CDR3 DNA sequence: TGTGCCAGCAGCCCGGACAGTAATGAAAAACTGTTTTTT. The chain has TRBV5-5 and TRBJ1-4, with TRBD1 as a possible D gene (6 bases). Trimming pared 4 bases from V and 4 bases from J, leaving 8 bases between. The CDR3 contains 13 residues. Germline lookup yields CDR1 SGHKS and CDR2 YYEKEE (reference sequence).

The gene calls are TRBV23-1 and TRBJ1-5, with a weak D call TRBD1 (5 bases). TRBV23-1 falls under the ORF class, with uncertain function. The CDR3 extends over 15 amino acids. With 2 bases removed from V and 3 bases from J, the gap between germline ends came to 11 bases. CDR3 nucleotides: TGCGCCAGCAGTCAAGGGACCCTGGACAATCAGCCCCAGCATTTT. This translates into CASSQGTLDNQPQHF.

This clone turned up a few times. This sequence joins TRBV6-5 and TRBJ1-4; unclear D gene. Germline values: CDR1 MNHEY, CDR2 SVGAGI. Trimming removed 4 bases at V and 0 bases at J, with 6 bases between. CDR3 size: 14 residues. CDR3 sequence reads: CASSSTATNEKLFF. CDR3 nucleotides: TGTGCCAGCAGTTCCACTGCAACTAATGAAAAACTGTTTTTT.

The rearrangement links TRBV5-1 to TRBJ2-7; possibly TRBD1 for D (5 bases). The CDR3 runs 12 residues. Germline V gene lookup returns CDR1 SGHRS and CDR2 YFSETQ. Trimming took off 0 bases at V and 12 bases at J, with 13 bases between the two ends. The CDR3 sequence: CASSLGGFESYF. The CDR3 nucleotides are TGCGCCAGCAGCTTGGGGGGCTTCGAGTCGTACTTC.